Listed below are T cell receptor beta chains from one sample, sequenced in a study of cytomegalovirus exposure and HLA in healthy donors. Sequencing used immunoSEQ multiplex PCR; TCRdb keeps in-frame clones, though not all of them. The sample has approximately 200,000 clones, 80% to 90% seen once; the top ten hold 10% to 15%. Sequenced: PBMCs. Receptors originate from a woman aged 25 to 39 in good health and CMV-seropositive. Both conserved end residues are part of each CDR3. D genes are given only for firm matches. A clone size is listed for some rows: how often the clone was seen (once, few, many), or a class if it is expanded.

. TRBJ1-1 TRBV15 . TGTGCCACCAGCTCACCCCGTCGGGGGTCACGAACTGAAGCTTTCTTT CATSSPRRGSRTEAFF
. TRBJ2-1 TRBV5-1 TRBD2 TGCGCCAGCAGCTCAGAAGGGACTAGAGGCTCCGATGAGCAGTTCTTC CASSSEGTRGSDEQFF
. TRBJ1-5 TRBV6-1 . TGTGCCAGCAGTGCCGAGAATCAGCCCCAGCATTTT CASSAENQPQHF
. TRBJ1-2 TRBV5-8 . TGTGCCAGCAGCTTTTCCTCCCCGGACTATGGCTACACCTTC CASSFSSPDYGYTF
once TRBJ2-5 TRBV27 . TGTGCCAGCAGTTTATCGGCTAACAGGGAGACCCAGTACTTC CASSLSANRETQYF
once TRBJ1-3 TRBV4-2 . TGTGCCAGCAGCCAAGGAGACAGATTCTCTGGAAACACCATATATTTT CASSQGDRFSGNTIYF
. TRBJ2-7 TRBV27 . TGTGCCAGCAGTTTATCGGGGCACCTTCGATACGAGCAGTACTTC CASSLSGHLRYEQYF
. TRBJ2-5 TRBV6-1 TRBD1 TGTGCCAGCAGCGAAGGGGGACAGGCCCTAGGGGAGACCCAGTACTTC CASSEGGQALGETQYF
. TRBJ2-1 TRBV4-2 TRBD2 TGTGCCAGCAGCCCGGTGAAAGGGAGGGGCAGTGAGCAGTTCTTC CASSPVKGRGSEQFF
. TRBJ2-6 TRBV7-9 . TGTGCCAGCGCGAGCTCTGGGGCCAACGTCCTGACTTTC CASASSGANVLTF
. TRBJ1-1 TRBV6-5 . TGTGCCAGCAGTTCCGTCGGCGGGGGAGCTTTCTTT CASSSVGGGAFF
. TRBJ2-3 TRBV2 TRBD1 TGTGCCAGAGATCGGGACAGCCTCACAGATACGCAGTATTTT CARDRDSLTDTQYF
. TRBJ2-7 TRBV4-1 TRBD1 TGCGCCAGCAGCTCGGACAGGGGTTGGTACGAGCAGTACTTC CASSSDRGWYEQYF
. TRBJ1-2 TRBV15 TRBD1 TGTGCCACCAGCAGAGCAGGGGGCGCTTCCGGCTACACCTTC CATSRAGGASGYTF
once TRBJ2-1 TRBV9 TRBD2 TGTGCCAGCAGCCTAGCGGGAGGGTATGAGCAGTTCTTC CASSLAGGYEQFF
. TRBJ1-1 TRBV28 . TGTGCCAGCAACCCCTCCACGGGCACTGAAGCTTTCTTT CASNPSTGTEAFF
. TRBJ1-2 TRBV27 . TGTGCCAGCAGCCCAACGGGGGGGCTAAGAGGCTACACCTTC CASSPTGGLRGYTF
. TRBJ2-7 TRBV6-1 TRBD2 TGTGCCACCGCGGGGCTAGCGGGGGCCTACGAGCAGTACTTC CATAGLAGAYEQYF
. TRBJ1-4 TRBV11-2 . TGTGCCAGCAGCTTACCTGGCAATAAACTGTTTTTT CASSLPGNKLFF
. TRBJ1-2 TRBV6-1 . TGTGCCAGCACCCCCCTAGGGGAAGGTGGCTACACCTTC CASTPLGEGGYTF
. TRBJ2-1 TRBV7-9 . TGTGCCAGCAGCTTAGCGCCGGGTGAGCAGTTCTTC CASSLAPGEQFF
few TRBJ1-2 TRBV5-1 . TGCGCCAGCAGCTTGGGGCAGGAACTCTATGGCTACACCTTC CASSLGQELYGYTF
. TRBJ2-5 TRBV28 . TGTGCCAGCAGTTTAGTAGGGGGAGAGACCCAGTACTTC CASSLVGGETQYF
. TRBJ1-5 TRBV27 . TGTGCCAGCAGTCCCGCGGGGTACACTTCAAGCAATCAGCCCCAGCATTTT CASSPAGYTSSNQPQHF
. TRBJ2-7 TRBV6-5 TRBD2 TGTGCCAGCAGTTCCGGGAGGCGGGAGGCCTACGAGCAGTACTTC CASSSGRREAYEQYF
. TRBJ2-1 TRBV12-2 . TGTGCAAGTCGCTTAGGGGGGTCAGGCTTGATAGCGGGAACCTACAATGAGCAGTTCTTC CASRLGGSGLIAGTYNEQFF
. TRBJ2-2 TRBV25-1 . TGTGCCGGTAAAATAGAGTGCACCGGGGAGCTGTTTTTT CAGKIECTGELFF
. TRBJ1-1 TRBV27 TRBD1 TGTGCCAGCAGTACTATACAGGGGGCAGGGGATAACACTGAAGCTTTCTTT CASSTIQGAGDNTEAFF
. TRBJ2-1 TRBV29-1 TRBD2 TGCAGCGGGGGGGGTGCCGTCGGCGAGCAGTTCTTC CSGGGAVGEQFF
. TRBJ2-7 TRBV6-1 . TGTGCCAGCGCAACTCCAGGGTATCGGGAGCAGTACTTC CASATPGYREQYF
. TRBJ2-2 TRBV18 . TGTGCCAGCTCACCGTACAGGGTCCCGAGCCCTAGTAGTACCGGGGAGCTGTTTTTT CASSPYRVPSPSSTGELFF
few TRBJ1-2 TRBV2 . TGTGCCAGCAGTGGTGACAGAAGTAACTATGGCTACACCTTC CASSGDRSNYGYTF
. TRBJ2-7 TRBV6-1 TRBD2 TGTGCTCGGCGCGGGAGGGCCCGCGGGGTAGACGAGCAGTACTTC CARRGRARGVDEQYF
. TRBJ2-2 TRBV6-5 . TGTGCCAGCAGCCGAGGGAAGGACACCGGGGAGCTGTTTTTT CASSRGKDTGELFF
. TRBJ1-2 TRBV30 . TGTGCCTGGACAGCCGGAGGGGCGCTCGGCTACACCTTC CAWTAGGALGYTF
. TRBJ2-7 TRBV11-2 . TGTGCCAGCAGCTTAGCCGGTATCTACGAGCAGTACTTC CASSLAGIYEQYF
. TRBJ2-7 TRBV7-7 TRBD1 TGTGCTAGCAGCCCGGGGACAGGGAGCTCCTACGAGCAGTACTTC CASSPGTGSSYEQYF
. TRBJ1-1 TRBV11-3 . TGTGCCAGCAGCTTGACAGAAAACACTGAAGCTTTCTTT CASSLTENTEAFF
. TRBJ1-1 TRBV11-2 . TGTGCCAGCAGCTTAGGAAACAGGATAAACACTGAAGCTTTCTTT CASSLGNRINTEAFF
. TRBJ2-2 TRBV6-1 . TGTGCCAGCAGAGTTCCAGGGTCCCGGGAGCTGTTTTTT CASRVPGSRELFF
few TRBJ2-7 TRBV2 . TGTGCCAGCAGTGAGCGGCTACACCACTACGAGCAGTACTTC CASSERLHHYEQYF
. TRBJ2-1 TRBV6-1 . TGTGCCAGCAGGTTACAATTCTCCTACAATGAGCAGTTCTTC CASRLQFSYNEQFF
few TRBJ1-2 TRBV5-1 TRBD1 TGCGCCAGCAGCTTGACAGGGGGCGTCTATGGCTACACCTTC CASSLTGGVYGYTF
. TRBJ2-7 TRBV15 TRBD2 TGTGCCACCAGCAGAGAACGGACTAGCGGGGCGTACGAGCAGTACTTC CATSRERTSGAYEQYF
. TRBJ2-1 TRBV30 . TGTGCCTGGAGTGTGCTAGCCTACAATGAGCAGTTCTTC CAWSVLAYNEQFF
. TRBJ1-5 TRBV27 . TGTGCCAGCGGGGAGAGGAATCAGCCCCAGCATTTT CASGERNQPQHF
. TRBJ2-3 TRBV2 TRBD2 TGTGCCAGCAGGGTAGCGGGAGGCAAGACAGATACGCAGTATTTT CASRVAGGKTDTQYF
. TRBJ2-2 TRBV19 . TGTGCCAGTAGTACAAGACAGGTGGAGCTGTTTTTT CASSTRQVELFF
. TRBJ2-5 TRBV5-5 TRBD1 TGTGCCAGCAGCTTGGGAAATTTTCGACAGGGCGTGTATGGGACCCAGTACTTC CASSLGNFRQGVYGTQYF
. TRBJ1-5 TRBV19 . TGTGCCAGTACCCCTGGCGGCCGCCTAACCGGGAATCAGCCCCAGCATTTT CASTPGGRLTGNQPQHF